One and the same sample provided the 27 T cell receptor beta chains below, sequenced in a study of blood T cell repertoires in COVID-19. Data came from immunoSEQ multiplex PCR; TCRdb stores just in-frame clones and leaves some out. Of roughly 130,000 clones listed, over 75% were seen once; the top ten hold roughly a tenth. The sample taken for sequencing was peripheral blood. All receptors derive from a man between 60 and 70 years old with active or convalescent COVID-19.

A few counts support this clone. The chain uses TRBV10-1 and TRBJ1-5; the D gene is possibly TRBD1 (6 bases). The CDR3 is 15 amino acids. V dropped 4 bases and J dropped 3 bases, with 13 bases sitting between them. Germline values: CDR1 WNHNN, CDR2 SYGVQD (reference sequence). CDR3 bases: TGCGCCAGCAGTGGCGGGGGGCCTAACAATCAGCCCCAGCATTTT. Protein: CASSGGGPNNQPQHF.

The chain is built from TRBV6-5 and TRBJ2-2; D is unresolved. This CDR3 is 15 amino acids long. V was shortened by 6 bases and J by 2 bases, with 13 bases between the two germline ends. Germline V CDR1 and CDR2: MNHEY, SVGAGI. The CDR3 DNA reads as TGTGCCAGCAGCAGGCGTAGACCTAACACCGGGGAGCTGTTTTTT. This codes for CASSRRRPNTGELFF.

This rearrangement joins TRBV28 to TRBJ2-2, with a possible D match to TRBD2 (6 bases). The CDR3 covers 11 residues. The germline gives CDR1 MDHEN, CDR2 SYDVKM. The CDR3 loop is CATDYAEELFF. The CDR3 nucleotides are TGTGCTACGGACTATGCGGAGGAGCTGTTTTTT.

The CDR3 region is CASSQDRGRELETQYF. DNA for the CDR3: TGTGCCAGCAGCCAAGACCGGGGGCGGGAGTTGGAGACCCAGTACTTC. V usage is TRBV4-2 and J usage is TRBJ2-5; tentative D call: TRBD2 (7 bases). The CDR3 is 16 amino acids. From germline, CDR1 is LGHNA and CDR2 YNFKEQ. V lost 0 bases to trimming and J lost 5 bases, with 16 bases between them.

The chain employs TRBV5-1 and TRBJ2-7; 9 bases map to TRBD1. This CDR3 is built from 14 residues. CDR1 is SGHRS, CDR2 YFSETQ, per germline. J was trimmed by 3 bases and V by 2 bases; bases with no gene match: 3. The CDR3 nucleotides are TGCGCCAGCAGCTTAGGGGACAGGGTCTACGAGCAGTACTTC. Its translation: CASSLGDRVYEQYF.

The gene calls are TRBV9 and TRBJ2-7; weak D call: TRBD1 (6 bases). Per the germline V gene, CDR1 is SGDLS and CDR2 is YYNGEE. This CDR3 comprises 16 residues. Trimming pared 1 base from V and 5 bases from J, leaving 19 bases between. The CDR3 loop is CASSVRGSGGRDEQYF. The CDR3 DNA is TGTGCCAGCAGCGTAAGGGGGAGTGGGGGCCGGGACGAGCAGTACTTC. Complete variable domain (other parts from reference TRBV9 and TRBJ2-7): DSGVTQTPKHLITATGQRVTLRCSPRSGDLSVYWYQQSLDQGLQFLIQYYNGEERAKGNILERFSAQQFPDLHSELNLSSLELGDSALYFCASSVRGSGGRDEQYFGPGTRLTVT.

In this sample, this clone turned up once. The chain employs TRBV5-1 and TRBJ1-3; D gene uncertain. Germline lookup yields CDR1 SGHRS and CDR2 YFSETQ. The CDR3 spans 13 residues. The V end lost 4 bases, the J end lost 0 bases, and 5 bases lay between the germline ends. The CDR3 nucleotides read TGCGCCAGCAGCGAGTTCTCTGGAAACACCATATATTTT. It yields the protein CASSEFSGNTIYF.

In this sample, this clone turned up once. The chain is built from TRBV10-2 and TRBJ2-7; D ambiguous. This CDR3 is 12 amino acids long. Germline CDR1 and CDR2: WSHSY and SAAADI. The V and J ends lost 1 base and 4 bases respectively, with 5 bases between them. The CDR3 spells CASSELNYEQYF. The CDR3 DNA reads TGCGCCAGCAGTGAGTTAAATTACGAGCAGTACTTC.

This sequence joins TRBV28 and TRBJ1-5, with D tentatively TRBD1 (5 bases). This CDR3 comprises 14 residues. V lost 7 bases and J 6 bases, leaving 16 bases between the germline ends. The germline V gene has CDR1 MDHEN and CDR2 SYDVKM. CDR3 nucleotides: TGTGCCAGCACCTCCCCTGCCAGGGTTCAGCCCCAGCATTTT. As protein: CASTSPARVQPQHF.

This chain uses TRBV21-1 with TRBJ2-1; the D segment call TRBD2 is taken from the table without a DNA check. TRBV21-1 is labeled a pseudogene. The CDR3 runs to 14 residues. DNA of the CDR3: TGTGCCAGCGGTGTGGTAGCGGGAGACAATGAGCAGTTCTTC. Amino acid sequence: CASGVVAGDNEQFF.

The table lists this clone with a few counts. The J gene is TRBJ2-7, the V gene TRBV5-6; D is ambiguous. The V end lost 4 bases, the J end lost 7 bases, and 12 bases lay between the germline ends. The CDR3 is 12 amino acids. CDR1 SGHDT and CDR2 YYEEEE come from the germline V gene. The CDR3: CASSLPNREQYF. DNA of the CDR3: TGTGCCAGCAGCCTGCCTAACAGAGAGCAGTACTTC.

The chain recombines TRBV5-4 with TRBJ1-2, with TRBD1 matching 8 bases. Germline V gives CDR1 SGHNT, CDR2 YYREEE (reference sequence). V gave up 3 bases and J gave up 8 bases; unmatched junction bases: 6. The CDR3 consists of 13 residues. CDR3 sequence: CASSSGQGSGYTF. The CDR3 bases are TGTGCCAGCAGCTCCGGACAGGGTAGCGGCTACACCTTC. Full variable domain (outside the CDR3, taken from reference TRBV5-4 and TRBJ1-2): ETGVTQSPTHLIKTRGQQVTLRCSSQSGHNTVSWYQQALGQGPQFIFQYYREEENGRGNFPPRFSGLQFPNYSSELNVNALELDDSALYLCASSSGQGSGYTFGSGTRLTVV.

CDR3 DNA sequence: TGTGCCTTACGGGGGGACTATAATTCACCCCTCCACTTT. Protein sequence: CALRGDYNSPLHF. The chain recombines TRBV7-9 with TRBJ1-6, with D maybe TRBD1 (5 bases). The CDR3 is 13 residues long. Germline V gene data show CDR1 as SEHNR and CDR2 as FQNEAQ (reference sequence). With 11 bases removed from V and 3 bases from J, the gap between germline ends came to 11 bases.

This clone was detected once. The chain employs TRBV6-5 and TRBJ1-1; a possible D gene is TRBD1 (5 bases). CDR1 and CDR2 (germline): MNHEY, SVGAGI. The ends were cut back, 5 bases at V and 0 bases at J, with 10 bases in the middle. This CDR3 is 14 amino acids long. CDR3 sequence reads: CASSRQPLNTEAFF. The CDR3 DNA reads TGTGCCAGCAGTCGACAGCCACTGAACACTGAAGCTTTCTTT.

This rearrangement joins TRBV28 to TRBJ1-1, with TRBD1 matching 8 bases. Germline lookup yields CDR1 MDHEN and CDR2 SYDVKM. This CDR3 comprises 17 residues. Trimming removed 4 bases from V and 4 bases from J; junction bases left unmatched: 14. The CDR3 loop reads CASSSHGDRPRGTEAFF. The CDR3 bases are TGTGCCAGCAGTTCTCATGGGGACAGGCCGCGGGGCACTGAAGCTTTCTTT.

This chain connects TRBV12-3 or TRBV12-4 to TRBJ1-1, with D perhaps TRBD1 (5 bases). The CDR3 totals 13 residues. Trimming left V 2 bases short and J 8 bases short, with 12 bases between. DNA for the CDR3: TGTGCCAGCAGTTTAAGCCTGACAGCCGAAGCTTTCTTT. Its translation is CASSLSLTAEAFF.

This sequence joins TRBV27 and TRBJ2-2; 9 bases align to TRBD2. V dropped 6 bases and J dropped 5; count of bases not matched to a gene: 10. The length of the CDR3 is 16 residues. Germline V lookup: CDR1 MNHEY, CDR2 SMNVEV (reference sequence). CDR3 sequence: CASRGIAGVRTGELFF. The CDR3 DNA sequence: TGTGCCAGCAGGGGAATAGCGGGAGTAAGGACCGGGGAGCTGTTTTTT.

This chain links TRBV19 with TRBJ1-1; TRBD1 matches at 7 bases. CDR3 length equals 17 residues. Germline V CDR1 and CDR2: LNHDA, SQIVND (reference sequence). Germline trimming cut 0 bases from V and 5 bases from J; bases unmatched to any gene: 12. This CDR3 reads CASSIDNVRGRGTEAFF. The CDR3, as DNA: TGTGCCAGTAGTATAGATAATGTGCGGGGCAGGGGGACTGAAGCTTTCTTT.

The rearrangement uses TRBV4-3 and TRBJ2-5, with TRBD2 identical over 11 bases. Germline-derived CDR1 and CDR2 are LGHNA and YSLEER. V dropped 1 base and J dropped 5; count of bases not matched to a gene: 6. The CDR3 consists of 16 residues. The CDR3 sequence: CASSQGLAGGGETQYF. The CDR3 DNA sequence: TGCGCCAGCAGCCAAGGCCTAGCGGGAGGCGGGGAGACCCAGTACTTC.

The V gene is TRBV9, the J gene TRBJ1-3; no reliable D call. Germline V gene lookup returns CDR1 SGDLS and CDR2 YYNGEE. This CDR3 spans 16 amino acids. V lost 0 bases, J lost 1 base, and 11 bases lay in between. The CDR3, as DNA: TGTGCCAGCAGCGTAGGCGGAGAAAGGTCTGGAAACACCATATATTTT. It codes for CASSVGGERSGNTIYF.

The V gene is TRBV5-5, the J gene TRBJ1-1, with D maybe TRBD1 (5 bases). The V gene's germline CDR1 is SGHKS and CDR2 YYEKEE (reference sequence). The CDR3 length is 13 residues. The V gene lost 5 bases and the J gene lost 7 bases, with 15 bases spanning the gap. In DNA form, the CDR3 reads TGTGCCAGCAGTTCAAAGGGGCACCTTGAAGCTTTCTTT. This sequence encodes CASSSKGHLEAFF.

Only a few counts were recorded for this clone. The chain employs TRBV19 and TRBJ1-5; D is unresolved. Germline V gene lookup returns CDR1 LNHDA and CDR2 SQIVND (reference sequence). Deletions cut 3 bases from V and 4 bases from J, with 7 bases between. The CDR3 has 13 amino acids. DNA for the CDR3: TGTGCCAGTAGTATCCCAGGTAATCAGCCCCAGCATTTT. Amino acids: CASSIPGNQPQHF.

The chain has TRBV10-3 and TRBJ2-2; D might be TRBD1 (6 bases). Trimming took off 2 bases at V and 2 bases at J, with 12 bases between the two ends. The CDR3 is 16 amino acids. CDR1 and CDR2 from the germline V gene are ENHRY and SYGVKD. CDR3 bases: TGTGCCATCAGTGAGCTTGGGACACTCAACACCGGGGAGCTGTTTTTT. This sequence encodes CAISELGTLNTGELFF.

J is TRBJ1-6 and V is TRBV9; D remains unclear. The germline V and J ends were trimmed by 0 bases and 9 bases, with 10 bases remaining between them. This CDR3 contains 14 residues. The V gene's germline CDR1 is SGDLS and CDR2 YYNGEE. This chain's CDR3 is CASSVDGEISPLHF. The CDR3, as DNA: TGTGCCAGCAGCGTAGACGGGGAGATTTCACCCCTCCACTTT.

This chain uses TRBV7-2 with TRBJ1-4; the D gene is possibly TRBD1 (5 bases). The CDR3 consists of 14 residues. The V end lost 1 base, the J end lost 11 bases, and 14 bases lay between the germline ends. CDR1 and CDR2 (germline): SGHTA, FQGNSA. CDR3 region: CASSLEAGRWKLFF. The CDR3 DNA is TGTGCCAGCAGCTTAGAGGCAGGGAGGTGGAAACTGTTTTTT.

The genes are TRBV27 and TRBJ1-2, with TRBD1 identical over 7 bases. The CDR3 loop spans 11 amino acids. Trimming at V came to 9 bases and at J to 7 bases, leaving 5 bases not matched to a gene. Germline V gene lookup returns CDR1 MNHEY and CDR2 SMNVEV (reference sequence). The CDR3 coding sequence is TGTGCCAGAAGACAGGGTTGTGGCTACACCTTC. It codes for CARRQGCGYTF.

This clone came up once. The gene calls are TRBV10-3 and TRBJ2-2; the D gene is possibly TRBD1 (5 bases). The CDR3 is made up of 14 amino acids. Per the germline V gene, CDR1 is ENHRY and CDR2 is SYGVKD. The V and J ends lost 7 bases and 4 bases respectively, with 13 bases between them. For the CDR3, the DNA is TGTGCCATCAAAAGGGAAGGGGTCACCGGGGAGCTGTTTTTT. Its protein is CAIKREGVTGELFF.